The clone carrying this TCR beta chain has a single count. Its antigen is currently unknown. This specimen belongs to a study of cytomegalovirus exposure and HLA in healthy donors. Whole-study results and caveats: Among CMV-associated TCR beta chains, most appeared HLA-restricted in a later analysis. Cytomegalovirus status was reportedly diagnosed by the classifier with high sensitivity and specificity.

Healthy individuals who donated bone marrow served as the donors. PCR amplification relied on 60 Vbeta primers (plus 13 Jbeta primers). Data came from immunoSEQ multiplex PCR; TCRdb stores just in-frame clones and leaves some out. The table lists roughly 150,000 clones, roughly three quarters of them singletons. This sequence originates from a woman aged 40 to 49 in good health and CMV-seronegative. The sequenced sample was PBMCs.

The CDR3 here is CASSLEQAGNEKLFF. CDR3 DNA sequence: TGTGCCAGCAGCTTAGAACAGGCCGGTAATGAAAAACTGTTTTTT. This chain joins TRBV7-6 and TRBJ1-4; D is perhaps TRBD1 (5 bases). The CDR3 loop spans 15 amino acids. Trimming left V 1 base short and J 4 bases short, with 10 bases between. Looked up from germline, CDR1 is SGHVS and CDR2 is FNYEAQ.